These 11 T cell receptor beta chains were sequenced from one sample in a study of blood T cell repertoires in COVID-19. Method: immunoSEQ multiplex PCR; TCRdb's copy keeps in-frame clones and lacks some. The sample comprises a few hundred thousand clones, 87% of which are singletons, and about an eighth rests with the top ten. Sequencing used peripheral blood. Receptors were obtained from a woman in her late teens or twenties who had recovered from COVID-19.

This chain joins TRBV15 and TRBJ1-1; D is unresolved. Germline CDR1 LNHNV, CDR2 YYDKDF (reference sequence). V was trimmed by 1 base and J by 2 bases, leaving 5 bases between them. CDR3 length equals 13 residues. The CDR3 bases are TGTGCCACCAGCAGAGTATCTAACACTGAAGCTTTCTTT. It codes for CATSRVSNTEAFF.

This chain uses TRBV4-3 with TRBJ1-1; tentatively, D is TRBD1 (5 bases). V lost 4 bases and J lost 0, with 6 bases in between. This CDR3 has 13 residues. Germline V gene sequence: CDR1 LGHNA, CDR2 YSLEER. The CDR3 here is CASSLDMNTEAFF. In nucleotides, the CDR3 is TGCGCCAGCAGCCTGGACATGAACACTGAAGCTTTCTTT.

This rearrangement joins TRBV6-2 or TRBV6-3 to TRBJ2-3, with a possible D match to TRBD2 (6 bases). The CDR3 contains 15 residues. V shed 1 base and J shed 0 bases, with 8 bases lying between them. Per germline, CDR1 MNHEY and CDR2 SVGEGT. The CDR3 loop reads CASSYLLASTDTQYF. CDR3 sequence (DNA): TGTGCCAGCAGTTACTTGCTAGCGAGCACAGATACGCAGTATTTT.

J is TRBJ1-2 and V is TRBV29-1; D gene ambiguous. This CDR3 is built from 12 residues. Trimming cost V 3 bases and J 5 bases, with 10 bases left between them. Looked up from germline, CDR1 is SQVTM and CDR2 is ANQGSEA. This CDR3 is CSVEGREYGYTF. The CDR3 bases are TGCAGCGTTGAGGGCAGAGAGTATGGCTACACCTTC.

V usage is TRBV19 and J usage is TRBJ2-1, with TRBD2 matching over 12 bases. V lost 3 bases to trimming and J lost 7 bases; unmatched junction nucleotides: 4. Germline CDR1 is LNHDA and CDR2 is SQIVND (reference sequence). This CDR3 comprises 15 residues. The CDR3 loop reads CASSIRTSGTNEQFF. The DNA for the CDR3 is TGTGCCAGTAGTATTCGGACTAGCGGGACGAATGAGCAGTTCTTC.

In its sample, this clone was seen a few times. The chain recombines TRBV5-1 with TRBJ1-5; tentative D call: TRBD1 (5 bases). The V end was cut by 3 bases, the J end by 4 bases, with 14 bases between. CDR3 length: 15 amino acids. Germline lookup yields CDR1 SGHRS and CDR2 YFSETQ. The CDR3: CASSWPTALNQPQHF. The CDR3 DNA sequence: TGCGCCAGCAGCTGGCCGACAGCGCTGAATCAGCCCCAGCATTTT.

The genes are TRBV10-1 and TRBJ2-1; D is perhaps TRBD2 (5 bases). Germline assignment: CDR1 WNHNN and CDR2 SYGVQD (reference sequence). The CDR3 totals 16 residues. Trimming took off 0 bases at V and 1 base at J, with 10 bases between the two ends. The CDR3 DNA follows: TGCGCCAGCAGTGAGTCGGGGAGCTCTTCCTACAATGAGCAGTTCTTC. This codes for CASSESGSSSYNEQFF.

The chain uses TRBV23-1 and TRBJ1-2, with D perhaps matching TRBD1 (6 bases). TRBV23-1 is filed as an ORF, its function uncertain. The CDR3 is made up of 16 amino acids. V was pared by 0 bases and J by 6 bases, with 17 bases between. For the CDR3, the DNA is TGCGCCAGCAGTCAATCGGGGGGGCCCTCCGGGGATGGCTACACCTTC. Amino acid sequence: CASSQSGGPSGDGYTF.

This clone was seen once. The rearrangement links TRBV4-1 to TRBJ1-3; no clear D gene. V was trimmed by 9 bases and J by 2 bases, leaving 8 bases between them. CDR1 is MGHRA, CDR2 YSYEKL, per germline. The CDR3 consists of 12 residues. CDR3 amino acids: CARRIPGNTIYF. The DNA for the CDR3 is TGCGCCAGGAGGATACCTGGAAACACCATATATTTT.

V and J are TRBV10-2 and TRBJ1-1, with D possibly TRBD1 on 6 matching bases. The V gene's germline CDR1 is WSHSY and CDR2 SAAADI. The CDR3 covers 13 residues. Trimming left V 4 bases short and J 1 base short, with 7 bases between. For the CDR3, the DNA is TGCGCCAGCAGTGGGGGACAGAACACTGAAGCTTTCTTT. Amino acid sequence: CASSGGQNTEAFF.

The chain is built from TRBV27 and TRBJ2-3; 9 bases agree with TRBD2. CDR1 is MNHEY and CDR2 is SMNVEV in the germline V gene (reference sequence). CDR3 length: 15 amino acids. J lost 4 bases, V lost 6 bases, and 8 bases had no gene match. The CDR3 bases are TGTGCCAGCAGCCCGGGACTAGCAAGGCCAGATACGCAGTATTTT. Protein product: CASSPGLARPDTQYF.